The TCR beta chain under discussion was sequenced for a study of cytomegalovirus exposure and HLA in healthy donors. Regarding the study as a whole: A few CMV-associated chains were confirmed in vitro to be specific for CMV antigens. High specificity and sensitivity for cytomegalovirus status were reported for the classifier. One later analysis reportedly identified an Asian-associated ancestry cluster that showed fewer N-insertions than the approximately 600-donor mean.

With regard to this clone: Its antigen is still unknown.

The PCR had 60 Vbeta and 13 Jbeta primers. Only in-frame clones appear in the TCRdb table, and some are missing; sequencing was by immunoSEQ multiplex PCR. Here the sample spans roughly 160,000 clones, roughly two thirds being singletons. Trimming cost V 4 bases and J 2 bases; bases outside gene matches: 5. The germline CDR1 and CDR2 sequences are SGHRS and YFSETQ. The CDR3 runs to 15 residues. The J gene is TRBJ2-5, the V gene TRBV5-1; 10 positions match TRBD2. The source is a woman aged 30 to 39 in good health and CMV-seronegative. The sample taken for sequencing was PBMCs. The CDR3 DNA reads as TGCGCCAGCAGCATAAGCGGGAGGGGGCAAGAGACCCAGTACTTC. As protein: CASSISGRGQETQYF.